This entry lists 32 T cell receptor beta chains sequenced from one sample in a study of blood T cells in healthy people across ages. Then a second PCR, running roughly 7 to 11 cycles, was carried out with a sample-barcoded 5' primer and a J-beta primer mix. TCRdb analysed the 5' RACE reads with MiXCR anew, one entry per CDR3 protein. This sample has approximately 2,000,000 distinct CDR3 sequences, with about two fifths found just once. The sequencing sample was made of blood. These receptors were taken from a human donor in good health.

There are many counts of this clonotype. Here the CDR3 DNA reads TGCAGCGTTGAAACAGCCTCTGGGGCCAACGTCCTGACTTTC. Protein sequence: CSVETASGANVLTF. The chain uses TRBV29-1 and TRBJ2-6; D is unclear. CDR1 and CDR2 from the germline V gene are SQVTM and ANQGSEA. CDR3 length equals 14 residues. V lost 2 bases, J lost 0 bases, and 5 bases lay in between.

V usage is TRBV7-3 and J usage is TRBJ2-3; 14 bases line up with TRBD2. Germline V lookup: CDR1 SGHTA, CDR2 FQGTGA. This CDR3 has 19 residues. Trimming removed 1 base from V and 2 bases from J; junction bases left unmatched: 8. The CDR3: CASSLIPGLAGENTDTQYF. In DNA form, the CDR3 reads TGTGCCAGCAGCTTAATTCCGGGACTAGCGGGGGAAAACACAGATACGCAGTATTTT.

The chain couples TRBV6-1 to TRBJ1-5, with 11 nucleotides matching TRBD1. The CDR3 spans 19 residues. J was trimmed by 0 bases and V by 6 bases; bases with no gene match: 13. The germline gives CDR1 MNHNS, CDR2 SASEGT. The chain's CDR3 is CASSPLDRGQGYSNQPQHF. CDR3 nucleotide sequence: TGTGCCAGCAGCCCCCTGGACAGGGGGCAAGGATATAGCAATCAGCCCCAGCATTTT.

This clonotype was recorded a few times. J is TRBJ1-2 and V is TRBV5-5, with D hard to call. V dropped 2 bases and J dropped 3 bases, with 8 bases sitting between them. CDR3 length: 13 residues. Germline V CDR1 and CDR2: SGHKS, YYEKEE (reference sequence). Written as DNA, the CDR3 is TGTGCCAGCAGCTTCTGGTCGGACTATGGCTACACCTTC. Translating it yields CASSFWSDYGYTF.

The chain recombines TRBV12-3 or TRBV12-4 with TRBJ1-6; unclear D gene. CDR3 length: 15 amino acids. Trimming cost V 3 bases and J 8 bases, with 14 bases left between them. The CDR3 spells CASSFSRAQYSPLHF. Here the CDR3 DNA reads TGTGCCAGCAGTTTTAGTAGGGCTCAATATTCACCCCTCCACTTT.

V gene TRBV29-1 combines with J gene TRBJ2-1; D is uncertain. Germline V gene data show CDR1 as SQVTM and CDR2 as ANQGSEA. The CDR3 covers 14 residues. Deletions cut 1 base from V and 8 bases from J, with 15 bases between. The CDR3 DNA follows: TGCAGCGTTGAAGGGGCAGGTGACTTGTATGAGCAGTTCTTC. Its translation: CSVEGAGDLYEQFF.

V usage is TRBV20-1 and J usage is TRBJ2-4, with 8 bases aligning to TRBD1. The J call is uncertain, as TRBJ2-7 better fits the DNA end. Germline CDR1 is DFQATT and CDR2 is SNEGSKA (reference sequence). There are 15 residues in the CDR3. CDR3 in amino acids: CSARDIRGLPYEQYF. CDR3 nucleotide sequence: TGCAGTGCTAGAGACATCAGGGGGCTCCCCTACGAGCAGTACTTC.

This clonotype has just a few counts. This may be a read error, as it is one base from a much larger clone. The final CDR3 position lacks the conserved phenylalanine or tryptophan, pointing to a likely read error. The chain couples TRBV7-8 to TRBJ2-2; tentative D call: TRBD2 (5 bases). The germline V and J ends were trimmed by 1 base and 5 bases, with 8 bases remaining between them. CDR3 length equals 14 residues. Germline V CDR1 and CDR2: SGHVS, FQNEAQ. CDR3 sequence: CASSLGGRTGELFL. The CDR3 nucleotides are TGTGCCAGCAGCTTAGGAGGGAGAACCGGGGAGCTGTTTTTG.

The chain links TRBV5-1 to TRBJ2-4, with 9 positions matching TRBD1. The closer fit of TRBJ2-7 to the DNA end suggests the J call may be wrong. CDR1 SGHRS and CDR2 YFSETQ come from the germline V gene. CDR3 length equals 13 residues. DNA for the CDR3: TGCGCCAGCAGCACTTGGACAGGGGCCGAGCAGTACTTC. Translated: CASSTWTGAEQYF.

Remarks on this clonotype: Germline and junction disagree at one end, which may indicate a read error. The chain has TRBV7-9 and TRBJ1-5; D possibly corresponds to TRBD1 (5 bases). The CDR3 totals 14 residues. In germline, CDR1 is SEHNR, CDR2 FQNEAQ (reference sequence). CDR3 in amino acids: CVSSPEGRGQPQHF. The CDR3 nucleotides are TGTGTCAGCAGCCCAGAGGGGAGGGGTCAGCCCCAGCATTTT.

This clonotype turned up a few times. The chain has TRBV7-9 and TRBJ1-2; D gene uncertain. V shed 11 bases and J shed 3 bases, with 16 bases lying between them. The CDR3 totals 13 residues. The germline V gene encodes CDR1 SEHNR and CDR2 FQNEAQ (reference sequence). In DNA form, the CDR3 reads TGTGCCCTAGAGTGGAGGATAGACTATGGCTACACCTTC. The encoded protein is CALEWRIDYGYTF.

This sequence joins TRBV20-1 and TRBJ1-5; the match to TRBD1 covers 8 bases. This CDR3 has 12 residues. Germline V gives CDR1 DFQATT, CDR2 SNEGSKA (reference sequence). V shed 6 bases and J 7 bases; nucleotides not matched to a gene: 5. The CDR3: CSARTGTQPQHF. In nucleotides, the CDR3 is TGCAGTGCCCGGACAGGGACCCAGCCCCAGCATTTT.

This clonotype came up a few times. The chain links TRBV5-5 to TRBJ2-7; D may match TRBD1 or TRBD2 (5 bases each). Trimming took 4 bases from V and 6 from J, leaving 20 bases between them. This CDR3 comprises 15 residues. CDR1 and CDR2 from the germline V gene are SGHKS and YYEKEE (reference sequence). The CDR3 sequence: CASSHIRDAHSEQYF. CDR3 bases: TGTGCCAGCAGCCACATCCGGGACGCCCACTCCGAGCAGTACTTC.

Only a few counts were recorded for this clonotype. The CDR3 sequence is CASSYIGRTNTEAFF. CDR3 nucleotides: TGTGCCAGCAGTTACATCGGACGGACGAACACTGAAGCTTTCTTT. V usage is TRBV6-5 and J usage is TRBJ1-1; D is unclear. Trimming cost V 2 bases and J 1 base, with 11 bases left between them. The CDR3 consists of 15 residues. Germline V gene sequence: CDR1 MNHEY, CDR2 SVGAGI.

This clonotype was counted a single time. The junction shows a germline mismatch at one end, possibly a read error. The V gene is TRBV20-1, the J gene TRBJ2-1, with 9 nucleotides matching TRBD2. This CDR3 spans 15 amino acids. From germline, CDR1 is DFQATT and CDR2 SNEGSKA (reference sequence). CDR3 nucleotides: TGCAGTGCTAGAGATCTAGCGGGGAGACACAATAAGCAGTTCTTC. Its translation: CSARDLAGRHNKQFF.

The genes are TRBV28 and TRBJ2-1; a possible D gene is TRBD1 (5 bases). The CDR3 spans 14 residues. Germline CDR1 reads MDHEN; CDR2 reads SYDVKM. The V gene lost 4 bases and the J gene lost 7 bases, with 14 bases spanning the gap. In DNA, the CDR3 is TGTGCCAGCAGTTCCCTATTCAGGGAAAATGAGCAGTTCTTC. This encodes CASSSLFRENEQFF. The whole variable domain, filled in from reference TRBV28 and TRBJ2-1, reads DVKVTQSSRYLVKRTGEKVFLECVQDMDHENMFWYRQDPGLGLRLIYFSYDVKMKEKGDIPEGYSVSREKKERFSLILESASTNQTSMYLCASSSLFRENEQFFGPGTRLTVL.

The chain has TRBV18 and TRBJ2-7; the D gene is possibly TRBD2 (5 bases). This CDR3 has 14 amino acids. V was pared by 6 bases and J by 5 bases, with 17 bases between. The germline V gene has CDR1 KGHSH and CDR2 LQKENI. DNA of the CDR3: TGTGCCAGCTCCCCGGGATTTCAGTGGGACGAGCAGTACTTC. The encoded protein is CASSPGFQWDEQYF.

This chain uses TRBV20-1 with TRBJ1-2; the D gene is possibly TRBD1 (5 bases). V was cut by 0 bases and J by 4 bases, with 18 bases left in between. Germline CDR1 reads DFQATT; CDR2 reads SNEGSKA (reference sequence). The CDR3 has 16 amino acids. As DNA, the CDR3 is TGCAGTGCTAGAGACCTCCGGGACGGCTCTTTCTATGGCTACACCTTC. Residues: CSARDLRDGSFYGYTF.

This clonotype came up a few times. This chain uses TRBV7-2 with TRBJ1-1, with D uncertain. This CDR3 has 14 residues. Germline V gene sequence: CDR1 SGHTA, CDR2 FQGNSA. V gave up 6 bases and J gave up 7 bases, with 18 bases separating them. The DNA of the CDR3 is TGTGCCAGCAGATTAAGGCATGGGCCGGGTGAAGCTTTCTTT. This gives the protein CASRLRHGPGEAFF.

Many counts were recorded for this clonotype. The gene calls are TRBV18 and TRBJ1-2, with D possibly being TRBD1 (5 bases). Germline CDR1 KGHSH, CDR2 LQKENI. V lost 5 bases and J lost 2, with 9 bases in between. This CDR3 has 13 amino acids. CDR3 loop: CASSRGENYGYTF. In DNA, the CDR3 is TGTGCCAGCTCAAGGGGCGAGAACTATGGCTACACCTTC.

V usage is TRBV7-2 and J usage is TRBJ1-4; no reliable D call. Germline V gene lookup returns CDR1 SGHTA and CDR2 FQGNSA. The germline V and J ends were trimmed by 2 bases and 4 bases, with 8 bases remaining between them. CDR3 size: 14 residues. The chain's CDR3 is CASSLSVVNEKLFF. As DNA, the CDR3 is TGTGCCAGCAGCTTATCCGTCGTTAATGAAAAACTGTTTTTT.

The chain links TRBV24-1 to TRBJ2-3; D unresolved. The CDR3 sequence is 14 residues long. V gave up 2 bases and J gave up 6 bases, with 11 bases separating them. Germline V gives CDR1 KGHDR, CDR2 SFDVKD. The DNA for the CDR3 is TGTGCCACCAGTGATTCGGCCGGAGTGGATACGCAGTATTTT. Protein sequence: CATSDSAGVDTQYF.

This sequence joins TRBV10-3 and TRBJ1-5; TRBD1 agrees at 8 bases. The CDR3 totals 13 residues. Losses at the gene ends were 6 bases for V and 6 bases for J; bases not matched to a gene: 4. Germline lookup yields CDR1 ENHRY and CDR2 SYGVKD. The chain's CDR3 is CAIRDRASQPQHF. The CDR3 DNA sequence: TGTGCCATCAGGGACAGGGCAAGTCAGCCCCAGCATTTT.

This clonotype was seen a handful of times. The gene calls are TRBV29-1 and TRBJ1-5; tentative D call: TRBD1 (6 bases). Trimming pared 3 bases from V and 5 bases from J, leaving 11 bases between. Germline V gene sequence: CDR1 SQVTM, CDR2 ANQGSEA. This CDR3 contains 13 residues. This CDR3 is CSVDWGADQPQHF. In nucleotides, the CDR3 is TGCAGCGTTGATTGGGGGGCTGATCAGCCCCAGCATTTT.

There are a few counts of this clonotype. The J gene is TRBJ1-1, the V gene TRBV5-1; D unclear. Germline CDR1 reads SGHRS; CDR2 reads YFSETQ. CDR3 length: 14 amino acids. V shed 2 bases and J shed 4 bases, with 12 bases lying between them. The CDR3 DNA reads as TGCGCCAGCAGCTTAACGCAGGCGGGCACTGAAGCTTTCTTT. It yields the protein CASSLTQAGTEAFF.

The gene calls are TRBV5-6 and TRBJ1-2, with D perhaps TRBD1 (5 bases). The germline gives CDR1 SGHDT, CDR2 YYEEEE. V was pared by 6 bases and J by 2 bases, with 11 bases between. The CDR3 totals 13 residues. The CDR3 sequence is CASTEGRNYGYTF. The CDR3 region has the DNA TGTGCCAGCACCGAGGGACGGAACTATGGCTACACCTTC.

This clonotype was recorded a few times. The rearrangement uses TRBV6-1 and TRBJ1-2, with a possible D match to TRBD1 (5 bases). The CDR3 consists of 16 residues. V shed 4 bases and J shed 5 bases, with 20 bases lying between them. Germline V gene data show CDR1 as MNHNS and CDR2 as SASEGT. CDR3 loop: CASSGKTDIKGYGYTF. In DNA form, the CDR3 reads TGTGCCAGCAGTGGGAAGACAGATATCAAGGGTTATGGCTACACCTTC.

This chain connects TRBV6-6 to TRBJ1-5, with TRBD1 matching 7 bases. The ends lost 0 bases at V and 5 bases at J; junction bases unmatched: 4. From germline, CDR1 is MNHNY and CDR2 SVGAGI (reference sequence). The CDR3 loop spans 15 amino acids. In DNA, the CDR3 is TGTGCCAGCAGTTACTCCGGGACAGACTATCAGCCCCAGCATTTT. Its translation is CASSYSGTDYQPQHF.

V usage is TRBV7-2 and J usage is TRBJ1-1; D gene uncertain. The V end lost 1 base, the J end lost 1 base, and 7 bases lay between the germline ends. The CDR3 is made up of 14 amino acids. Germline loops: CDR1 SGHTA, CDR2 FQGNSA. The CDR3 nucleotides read TGTGCCAGCAGCTTAGGATTCCAGAACACTGAAGCTTTCTTT. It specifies CASSLGFQNTEAFF.

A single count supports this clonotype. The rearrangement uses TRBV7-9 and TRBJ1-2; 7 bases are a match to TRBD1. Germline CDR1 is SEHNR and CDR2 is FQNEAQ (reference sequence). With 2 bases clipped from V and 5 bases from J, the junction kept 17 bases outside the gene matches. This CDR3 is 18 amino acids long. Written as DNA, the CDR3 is TGTGCCAGCAGCTTACCGATTGCTGAACCGGGACAGCAATATGGCTACACCTTC. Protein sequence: CASSLPIAEPGQQYGYTF.

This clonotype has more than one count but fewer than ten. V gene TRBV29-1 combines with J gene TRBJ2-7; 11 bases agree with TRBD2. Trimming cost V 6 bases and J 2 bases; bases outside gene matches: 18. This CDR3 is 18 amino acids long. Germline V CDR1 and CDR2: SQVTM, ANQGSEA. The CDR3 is CSVTALAGASLTPYEQYF. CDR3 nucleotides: TGCAGCGTCACCGCACTAGCGGGGGCATCCTTAACACCCTACGAGCAGTACTTC.

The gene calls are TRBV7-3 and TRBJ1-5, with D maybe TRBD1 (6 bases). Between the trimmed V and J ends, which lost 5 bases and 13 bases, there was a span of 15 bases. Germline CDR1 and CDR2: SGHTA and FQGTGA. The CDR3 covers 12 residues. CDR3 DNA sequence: TGTGCCAGCAGCAGGGGGACATTTTTGCAGCATTTT. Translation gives CASSRGTFLQHF.